Below, 2 T cell receptor beta chains from the same sample are listed, as sequenced in a study of cytomegalovirus exposure and HLA in healthy donors. In the PCR, 60 Vbeta and 13 Jbeta primers were used. TCRdb's table, derived via immunoSEQ multiplex PCR, lists solely in-frame clones and lacks some. In the table there are 140,000 to 150,000 clones, 88% of which are singletons. Sequenced: PBMCs. Receptors were obtained from a woman between 35 and 50 years old in good health and CMV-seronegative.

V and J are TRBV19 and TRBJ2-1, with 9 bases matching TRBD1. The CDR3 loop spans 16 amino acids. The germline gives CDR1 LNHDA, CDR2 SQIVND (reference sequence). V was pared by 6 bases and J by 4 bases, with 10 bases of the junction left unmatched. The CDR3 DNA reads TGTGCCAGTAGAGGGGCTGGACAGGGGTTTTACAATGAGCAGTTCTTC. This sequence encodes CASRGAGQGFYNEQFF.

Concerning this clone itself: Additional DNA sequences in this sample encode the identical CDR3. Here the CDR3 DNA reads TGTGCCACCAGACAGGGAGTAATAGAAACCCAGTACTTC. Its translation is CATRQGVIETQYF. This chain connects TRBV6-1 to TRBJ2-5; 7 nucleotides line up with TRBD1. The V gene end was trimmed by 10 bases and the J gene end by 8 bases; junction bases not matched to a gene: 13. The germline gives CDR1 MNHNS, CDR2 SASEGT. The CDR3 covers 13 residues.